Given below is one T cell receptor (beta chain) in context. Its antigen remains unidentified. Primers: 60 Vbeta forward and 13 Jbeta reverse. Assay: immunoSEQ multiplex PCR; the TCRdb copy retains only in-frame clones and omits some. The profile shows tens of thousands of clones, about 72% of them singletons. The source of the sample is a study of cytomegalovirus exposure and HLA in healthy donors. General study points: Analyses of presence/absence relied on an assumption of roughly uniform sequencing depth across donors.

The receptor comes from a woman in her thirties or forties in good health and CMV-seropositive. Sequenced input: PBMCs.

Written as DNA, the CDR3 is TGTGCCAGCAGCTCTCTTTCCAACTATGGCTACACCTTC. Translation: CASSSLSNYGYTF. The rearrangement uses TRBV7-9 and TRBJ1-2; D uncertain. V dropped 4 bases and J dropped 2 bases, with 8 bases sitting between them. Germline V CDR1 and CDR2: SEHNR, FQNEAQ (reference sequence). This CDR3 comprises 13 residues.